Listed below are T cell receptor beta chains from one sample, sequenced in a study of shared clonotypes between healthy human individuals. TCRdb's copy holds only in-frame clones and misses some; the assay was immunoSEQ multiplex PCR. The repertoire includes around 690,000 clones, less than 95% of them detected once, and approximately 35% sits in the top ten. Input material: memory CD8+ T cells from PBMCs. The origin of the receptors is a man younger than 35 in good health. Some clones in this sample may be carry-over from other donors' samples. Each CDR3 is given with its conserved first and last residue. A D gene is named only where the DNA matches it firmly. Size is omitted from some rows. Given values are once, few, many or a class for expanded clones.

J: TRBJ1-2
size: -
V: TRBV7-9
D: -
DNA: TGTGCCAGCAGCTTAGGGGACACTCATGGCTACACCTTC
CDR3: CASSLGDTHGYTF

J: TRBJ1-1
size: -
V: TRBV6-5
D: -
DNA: TGTGCCAGCAGTTGGACAGCCGACACTGAAGCTTTCTTT
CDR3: CASSWTADTEAFF

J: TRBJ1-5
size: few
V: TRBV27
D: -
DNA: TGTGCCAGCAGTTTTCCGGGGCAGCCCCAGCATTTT
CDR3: CASSFPGQPQHF

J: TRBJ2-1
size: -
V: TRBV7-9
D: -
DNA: TGTGCCAGCAGCTTGGTCGTGCAAGAGCAGTTCTTC
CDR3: CASSLVVQEQFF

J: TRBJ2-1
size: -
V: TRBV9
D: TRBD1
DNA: TGTGCCAGCAGCCCCGGGACAGGGGGGAATGAGCAGTTCTTC
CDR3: CASSPGTGGNEQFF

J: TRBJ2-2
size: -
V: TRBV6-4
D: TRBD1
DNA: TGTGCCAGCAGTAGAGGACAGGACGCCGGGGAGCTGTTTTTT
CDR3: CASSRGQDAGELFF

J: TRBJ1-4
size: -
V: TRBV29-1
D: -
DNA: TGCAGCGTTGAAGATTGGGGGGGGAGTAATGAAAAACTGTTTTTT
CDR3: CSVEDWGGSNEKLFF

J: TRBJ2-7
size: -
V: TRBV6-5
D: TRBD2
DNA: TGTGCCAGCAGTTACTGGGCTAGCGGGAGCTACGAGCAGTACTTC
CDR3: CASSYWASGSYEQYF

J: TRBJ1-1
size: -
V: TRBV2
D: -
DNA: TGTGCCAGCAGTGCGGGGATAAACACTGAAGCTTTCTTT
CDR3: CASSAGINTEAFF

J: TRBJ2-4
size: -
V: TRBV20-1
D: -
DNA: TGCAGTGCCACACTGATGAACATTCAGTACTTC
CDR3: CSATLMNIQYF

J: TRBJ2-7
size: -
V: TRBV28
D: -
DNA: TGTGCCAGCAGCCCTCGGGGGCCCTTCTACGAGCAGTACTTC
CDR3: CASSPRGPFYEQYF

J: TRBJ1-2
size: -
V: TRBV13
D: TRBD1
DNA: TGTGCCAGCAGCTTAGGCCCAGGGGGTGCCGCTGGAGGCTACACCTTC
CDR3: CASSLGPGGAAGGYTF

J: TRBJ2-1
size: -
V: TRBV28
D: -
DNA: TGTGCCCAGTCCCGGTTGGGGAACCGTGCCGAGTACAATGAGCAGTTCTTC
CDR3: CAQSRLGNRAEYNEQFF

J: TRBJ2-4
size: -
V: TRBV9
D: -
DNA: TGTGCCAGCAGCGCCTCAGGGGCCAAAAACATTCAGTACTTC
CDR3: CASSASGAKNIQYF

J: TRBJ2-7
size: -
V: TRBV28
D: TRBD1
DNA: TGTGCCAGCAGTTCAACCCCATATTCAGACAGGGCCTACGAGCAGTACTTC
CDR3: CASSSTPYSDRAYEQYF

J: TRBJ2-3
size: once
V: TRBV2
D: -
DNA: TGTGCCAGCAGCGAATGGGGGTGGGGAGATACGCAGTATTTT
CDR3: CASSEWGWGDTQYF

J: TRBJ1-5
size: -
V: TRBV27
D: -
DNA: TGTGCCAGCAGCCCAAGTTGGGGGGCGAGCAATCAGCCCCAGCATTTT
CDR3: CASSPSWGASNQPQHF

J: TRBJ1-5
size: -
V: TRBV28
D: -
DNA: TGTGCCAGCAGTCTAAGACAGCCCAATCAGCCCCAGCATTTT
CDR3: CASSLRQPNQPQHF

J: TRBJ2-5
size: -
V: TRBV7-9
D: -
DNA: TGTGCCAGCAATGCAGGGGTAGAGACCCAGTACTTC
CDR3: CASNAGVETQYF

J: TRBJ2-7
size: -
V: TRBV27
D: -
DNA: TGTGCCACCTCGTCTAGAGGGTACATCGCTCCAGGCGAGCAGTACTTC
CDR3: CATSSRGYIAPGEQYF

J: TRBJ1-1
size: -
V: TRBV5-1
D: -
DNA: TGCGCCAGCAGCTTGAGCGCCAGGACCTACACTGAAGCTTTCTTT
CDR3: CASSLSARTYTEAFF